This section outlines one TCR beta chain sequence together with its context. Its antigen is currently unknown. The V gene's germline CDR1 is SGHKS and CDR2 YYEKEE (reference sequence). The CDR3 covers 15 residues. V lost 4 bases and J lost 4, with 14 bases in between. This record belongs to a study of shared clonotypes between healthy human individuals. General study findings and limits: Researchers found naive subsets generally carried larger estimated richness than memory subsets. The sampled material consisted only of blood, and tissue repertoires are likely to differ.

Clones were sequenced by immunoSEQ multiplex PCR, and TCRdb holds only the in-frame ones, with some missing. The sample yields about 2.4 million clones, 90% to 95% seen once. The receptor was isolated from a man aged 18 to 30 in good health. Some clones in this sample may be carry-over from other donors' samples. The chain links TRBV5-5 to TRBJ1-4; TRBD1 might be the D (5 bases). The specimen was naive CD4+ T cells from PBMCs. Sample subset: CD45RA+ positively selected. The CDR3 spells CASSVPRDGNEKLFF. The CDR3 bases are TGTGCCAGCAGCGTCCCCAGGGACGGTAATGAAAAACTGTTTTTT.